The next 11 T cell receptor beta chains were all read from a single sample in a study of blood T cell repertoires in COVID-19. TCRdb's table, derived via immunoSEQ multiplex PCR, lists solely in-frame clones and lacks some. The table lists around 260,000 clones, around 81% of them singletons, with approximately 14% in the top ten. Sequencing used peripheral blood. These receptors all come from a person aged 65 to 85 with COVID-19, enrolled during active disease.

This clone was detected only once. The chain recombines TRBV6-2 or TRBV6-3 with TRBJ1-2; TRBD1 might be the D (6 bases). V was trimmed by 2 bases and J by 0 bases, leaving 19 bases between them. This CDR3 contains 18 residues. The germline V gene encodes CDR1 MNHEY and CDR2 SVGEGT. The DNA for the CDR3 is TGTGCCAGCAGTTACACCAGGGGACCGCCAAGGGCTAACTATGGCTACACCTTC. This encodes CASSYTRGPPRANYGYTF.

This clone appeared once. The V call is TRBV5-1, the J call TRBJ1-3; unclear D gene. Per germline, CDR1 SGHRS and CDR2 YFSETQ. The CDR3 has 15 residues. With 0 bases removed from V and 0 bases from J, the gap between germline ends came to 7 bases. In DNA form, the CDR3 reads TGCGCCAGCAGCTTGGGGCAGATCTCTGGAAACACCATATATTTT. Protein sequence: CASSLGQISGNTIYF.

The rearrangement joins TRBV6-5 to TRBJ1-6; 7 bases are shared with TRBD1. V dropped 6 bases and J dropped 6; count of bases not matched to a gene: 8. Germline CDR1 is MNHEY and CDR2 is SVGAGI. The CDR3 is 15 amino acids. The CDR3 is CASRSGGKGNSPLHF. The CDR3 DNA is TGTGCCAGCAGGTCAGGGGGAAAGGGTAATTCACCCCTCCACTTT.

The V gene is TRBV4-3, the J gene TRBJ2-3; D remains unclear. The CDR3 consists of 14 residues. V was cut by 0 bases and J by 7 bases, with 11 bases left in between. Germline V gene lookup returns CDR1 LGHNA and CDR2 YSLEER. In DNA, the CDR3 is TGCGCCAGCAGCCAAGATTATTCAACAAATACGCAGTATTTT. This codes for CASSQDYSTNTQYF.

V is TRBV3-1 (or the pseudogene TRBV3-2) and J is TRBJ1-1; D not resolved. The CDR3 extends over 14 amino acids. V was cut by 1 base and J by 6 bases, with 12 bases left in between. Germline-derived CDR1 and CDR2 are LGHDT and YNNKEL (reference sequence). CDR3 DNA: TGTGCCAGCAGCCAAGGTGCGGGCGGGTCTGAAGCTTTCTTT. It translates to CASSQGAGGSEAFF.

The genes are TRBV5-1 and TRBJ2-1; TRBD2 aligns across 8 bases. The germline CDR1 and CDR2 sequences are SGHRS and YFSETQ. The CDR3 has 16 amino acids. V dropped 0 bases and J dropped 7; count of bases not matched to a gene: 9. CDR3 coding DNA: TGCGCCAGCAGCTTGGTGGGTGTCGGGAGGGGAAATGAGCAGTTCTTC. It specifies CASSLVGVGRGNEQFF.

The rearrangement joins TRBV30 to TRBJ1-4; D call uncertain. V was shortened by 2 bases and J by 8 bases, with 12 bases between the two germline ends. The CDR3 sequence is 13 residues long. CDR1 is GTSNPN and CDR2 is SVGIG in the germline V gene (reference sequence). The CDR3 DNA reads as TGTGCCTGGAGTAAGGTAGATAGCGAAAAACTGTTTTTT. The encoded protein is CAWSKVDSEKLFF.

V gene TRBV19 combines with J gene TRBJ2-7, with TRBD1 matching 8 bases. The junction had 7 bases not matched to a gene; V was cut back by 6 bases and J by 0 bases. Germline V gene data show CDR1 as LNHDA and CDR2 as SQIVND (reference sequence). This CDR3 is 15 amino acids long. The CDR3 reads CASRMTGEVSYEQYF. In DNA form, the CDR3 reads TGTGCCAGTAGGATGACAGGGGAGGTCTCCTACGAGCAGTACTTC.

This clone appeared a single time. The V and J genes are TRBV6-5 and TRBJ1-6, with TRBD1 identical over 9 bases. The CDR3 sequence is 14 residues long. Germline V lookup: CDR1 MNHEY, CDR2 SVGAGI. V shed 6 bases, J shed 7 bases, and the junction held 4 bases outside the gene matches. This chain's CDR3 is CASRQGAGNSPLHF. The CDR3 bases are TGTGCCAGCAGACAGGGGGCAGGGAATTCACCCCTCCACTTT.

The gene calls are TRBV5-1 and TRBJ2-7, with a weak D call TRBD2 (7 bases). Germline V gene lookup returns CDR1 SGHRS and CDR2 YFSETQ. Trimming took 4 bases from V and 6 from J, leaving 14 bases between them. This CDR3 region has 13 residues. The CDR3 loop reads CASSPGGTSEQYF. The CDR3 DNA reads TGCGCCAGCAGCCCCGGGGGGACAAGCGAGCAGTACTTC.

The chain carries TRBV7-7 and TRBJ2-3, with D possibly matching TRBD2 (7 bases). Per the germline V gene, CDR1 is SSHAT and CDR2 is FNYEAQ (reference sequence). CDR3 size: 13 residues. Trimming shortened V by 5 bases and J by 4 bases, and 10 bases separated the two germline ends. CDR3 nucleotides: TGTGCCAGCAGCGGGGGGGGCGCAGATACGCAGTATTTT. Protein sequence: CASSGGGADTQYF.